This T cell receptor (beta chain) was retrieved from a study of T cell repertoires in cytomegalovirus infection. TCRdb recomputed calls from the reads with MiXCR, one row per CDR3 protein. The sample lists fewer than 550,000 distinct CDR3 sequences, roughly 30% seen once, with around 15% in the top ten. CDR3 length: 19 amino acids. Trimming took 3 bases from V and 4 from J, leaving 27 bases between them. Germline V lookup: CDR1 SEHNR, CDR2 FQNEAQ (reference sequence). The rearrangement links TRBV7-9 to TRBJ1-1, with D uncertain. This receptor was taken from a human donor in good health (CMV status not recorded). Some clones in this sample may be carry-over from other donors' samples. The sequenced sample was PBMCs. CDR3: CASSFKLEFTQKLPTEAFF. Written as DNA, the CDR3 is TGTGCCAGCAGCTTTAAATTGGAGTTTACACAAAAACTCCCCACTGAAGCTTTCTTT.